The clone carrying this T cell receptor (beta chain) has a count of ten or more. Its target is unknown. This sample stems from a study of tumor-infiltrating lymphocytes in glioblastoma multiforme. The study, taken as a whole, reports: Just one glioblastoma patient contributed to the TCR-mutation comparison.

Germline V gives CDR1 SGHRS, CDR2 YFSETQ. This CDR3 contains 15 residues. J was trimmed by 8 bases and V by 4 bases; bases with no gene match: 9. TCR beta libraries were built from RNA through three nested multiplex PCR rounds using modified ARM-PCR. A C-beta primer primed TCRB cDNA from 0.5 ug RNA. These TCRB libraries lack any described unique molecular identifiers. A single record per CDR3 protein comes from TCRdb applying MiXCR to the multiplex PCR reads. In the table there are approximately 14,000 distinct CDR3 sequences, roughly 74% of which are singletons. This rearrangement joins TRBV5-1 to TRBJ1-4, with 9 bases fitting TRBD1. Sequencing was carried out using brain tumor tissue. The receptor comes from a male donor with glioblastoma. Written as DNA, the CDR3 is TGCGCCAGCAGCCCCGGGACAGGGTTACGAGAAAAACTGTTTTTT. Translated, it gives CASSPGTGLREKLFF.